The 18 T cell receptor beta chains presented below share a single source sample, sequenced in a study of blood T cell repertoires in COVID-19. Produced via immunoSEQ multiplex PCR; TCRdb's table is partial and in-frame only. The data show about 100,000 clones, about 83% seen once. Sequenced: peripheral blood. Every receptor here comes from a human donor in a cohort sampled during active COVID-19.

The chain recombines TRBV24-1 with TRBJ2-3, with D possibly matching TRBD1 (6 bases). V gave up 3 bases and J gave up 6 bases, with 12 bases separating them. Germline CDR1 is KGHDR and CDR2 is SFDVKD. The CDR3 is 14 amino acids. The CDR3 here is CATSDPDQGDTQYF. Written as DNA, the CDR3 is TGTGCCACCAGTGATCCGGACCAGGGGGATACGCAGTATTTT.

The chain has TRBV19 and TRBJ2-7; 10 bases agree with TRBD1. V was pared by 9 bases and J by 6 bases, with 8 bases of the junction left unmatched. Germline V gene data show CDR1 as LNHDA and CDR2 as SQIVND (reference sequence). The CDR3 covers 13 residues. The CDR3 region is CASRDRGTLEQYF. The CDR3 nucleotides read TGTGCCAGCAGGGACAGGGGAACCCTCGAGCAGTACTTC.

V usage is TRBV6-5 and J usage is TRBJ1-4, with TRBD1 identical over 7 bases. The CDR3 is made up of 14 amino acids. The J segment lost 7 bases and the V segment lost 6 bases, leaving 8 bases of the junction unmatched. CDR1 and CDR2 (germline): MNHEY, SVGAGI. CDR3 region: CASRTGTRGEKLFF. The CDR3, as DNA: TGTGCCAGCAGGACAGGGACAAGGGGTGAAAAACTGTTTTTT.

The V call is TRBV5-4, the J call TRBJ2-2; D gene uncertain. CDR3 length: 14 amino acids. CDR1 and CDR2 from the germline V gene are SGHNT and YYREEE (reference sequence). Trimming removed 0 bases from V and 1 base from J, with 4 bases in between. The DNA for the CDR3 is TGTGCCAGCAGCTTGGCCCAGAACACCGGGGAGCTGTTTTTT. It encodes CASSLAQNTGELFF.

The chain couples TRBV29-1 to TRBJ2-2; a weak D match, TRBD1 (6 bases). CDR1 is SQVTM, CDR2 ANQGSEA, per germline. Trimming cost V 6 bases and J 4 bases, with 21 bases left between them. The length of the CDR3 is 16 residues. The CDR3: CSVAPTGRRSTGELFF. The CDR3 DNA follows: TGCAGCGTGGCCCCTACAGGGCGGAGGAGCACCGGGGAGCTGTTTTTT.

The rearrangement uses TRBV5-1 and TRBJ1-1; 11 nucleotides line up with TRBD1. Per the germline V gene, CDR1 is SGHRS and CDR2 is YFSETQ. With 4 bases clipped from V and 2 bases from J, the junction kept 7 bases outside the gene matches. The CDR3 spans 16 residues. CDR3 in DNA: TGCGCCAGCAGCGTTGGACAGGGGGCAGGAAACACTGAAGCTTTCTTT. Its protein product is CASSVGQGAGNTEAFF.

This clone was observed once. The chain recombines TRBV6-5 with TRBJ1-2, with TRBD1 identical over 12 bases. The CDR3 is made up of 13 amino acids. Losses at the gene ends were 4 bases for V and 12 bases for J; bases not matched to a gene: 6. Germline V gene lookup returns CDR1 MNHEY and CDR2 SVGAGI. The CDR3 sequence is CASSSGTGGIHTF. CDR3 coding DNA: TGTGCCAGCAGTTCCGGGACAGGGGGCATTCACACCTTC.

The chain carries TRBV19 and TRBJ2-3; weak D call: TRBD2 (6 bases). CDR3 length equals 14 residues. Deletions cut 3 bases from V and 1 base from J, with 8 bases between. Germline V gene data show CDR1 as LNHDA and CDR2 as SQIVND (reference sequence). The chain's CDR3 is CASSISGRTDTQYF. CDR3 sequence (DNA): TGTGCCAGTAGTATTAGCGGACGCACAGATACGCAGTATTTT.

This clone was counted a single time. The rearrangement links TRBV7-2 to TRBJ1-1; D unclear. V dropped 6 bases and J dropped 4 bases, with 18 bases sitting between them. This CDR3 contains 15 residues. The V gene's germline CDR1 is SGHTA and CDR2 FQGNSA. CDR3 nucleotides: TGTGCCAGCAGTTCCACCGGGAGCTTTTCCACTGAAGCTTTCTTT. As protein: CASSSTGSFSTEAFF.

The chain combines TRBV7-9 with TRBJ2-5; no clear D gene. Per germline, CDR1 SEHNR and CDR2 FQNEAQ (reference sequence). Deletions cut 5 bases from V and 2 bases from J, with 6 bases between. The CDR3 has 12 residues. The DNA of the CDR3 is TGTGCCAGCAGCCGCGGACAAGAGACCCAGTACTTC. Translated: CASSRGQETQYF.

This clone was counted once. The genes are TRBV18 and TRBJ1-2, with no clear D. Trimming removed 3 bases at V and 6 bases at J, with 14 bases between. CDR1 is KGHSH, CDR2 LQKENI, per germline. The CDR3 loop spans 14 amino acids. CDR3 sequence reads: CASSPLLSRDGYTF. CDR3 DNA: TGTGCCAGCTCACCCTTGCTGAGCCGAGATGGCTACACCTTC.

The chain has TRBV5-4 and TRBJ2-3; TRBD1 matches at 10 bases. The CDR3 sequence is 15 residues long. V shed 0 bases, J shed 4 bases, and the junction held 2 bases outside the gene matches. Germline V gene data show CDR1 as SGHNT and CDR2 as YYREEE (reference sequence). The CDR3 DNA reads as TGTGCCAGCAGCTTGGGGGGACAGGGGCCAGATACGCAGTATTTT. Translated: CASSLGGQGPDTQYF.

The chain recombines TRBV7-2 with TRBJ2-3; D not certain. Germline-derived CDR1 and CDR2 are SGHTA and FQGNSA. CDR3 length: 12 residues. Trimming left V 5 bases short and J 2 bases short, with 5 bases between. As DNA, the CDR3 is TGTGCCAGCAGCGTTTACACAGATACGCAGTATTTT. Translating it yields CASSVYTDTQYF.

This chain uses TRBV21-1 with TRBJ2-4; the table's D call of TRBD1 was not tested on the DNA. TRBV21-1 counts as a pseudogene. This CDR3 contains 19 residues. The CDR3 spells CASMGAGTDQFLAKNIQYF. CDR3 nucleotide sequence: TGTGCCAGCATGGGGGCCGGGACAGATCAATTTTTAGCCAAAAACATTCAGTACTTC.

The chain has TRBV5-8 and TRBJ1-2, with D possibly matching TRBD1 (6 bases). The germline gives CDR1 SGHTS, CDR2 YDEGEE. The ends were cut back, 6 bases at V and 3 bases at J, with 12 bases in the middle. CDR3 length: 13 amino acids. The CDR3 DNA reads as TGTGCCAGCACCGAGGACAGAGACTATGGCTACACCTTC. Its protein is CASTEDRDYGYTF.

The chain joins TRBV30 to TRBJ1-4, with D perhaps matching TRBD1 (5 bases). V shed 1 base and J shed 8 bases, with 14 bases lying between them. The CDR3 spans 14 residues. Germline-derived CDR1 and CDR2 are GTSNPN and SVGIG (reference sequence). CDR3 in amino acids: CAWSGPTVGEKLFF. In DNA, the CDR3 is TGTGCCTGGAGTGGGCCGACAGTGGGGGAAAAACTGTTTTTT. Together with reference TRBV30 and TRBJ1-4, the CDR3 gives the full variable domain: SQTIHQWPATLVQPVGSPLSLECTVEGTSNPNLYWYRQAAGRGLQLLFYSVGIGQISSEVPQNLSASRPQDRQFILSSKKLLLSDSGFYLCAWSGPTVGEKLFFGSGTQLSVL.

V usage is TRBV29-1 and J usage is TRBJ1-1; tentative D call: TRBD1 (5 bases). Germline CDR1 is SQVTM and CDR2 is ANQGSEA. V dropped 7 bases and J dropped 8 bases, with 20 bases sitting between them. The CDR3 is 13 residues long. The DNA of the CDR3 is TGCAGCGGCTCTGGTGGAGGGGTTCGAGAAGCTTTCTTT. Translation: CSGSGGGVREAFF.

CDR3 DNA: TGTGCCAGCAAAGGGGGCACTGAAGCTTTCTTT. Encoded protein: CASKGGTEAFF. This chain connects TRBV2 to TRBJ1-1; D perhaps matches TRBD1 (6 bases). The length of the CDR3 is 11 residues. V dropped 7 bases and J dropped 4 bases, with 7 bases sitting between them. Germline V gene sequence: CDR1 SNHLY, CDR2 FYNNEI.